This T cell receptor (beta chain) was identified in a study of cytomegalovirus exposure and HLA in healthy donors. The study ran its PCR with 60 Vbeta and 13 Jbeta primers. Repertoires were generated with immunoSEQ multiplex PCR, while TCRdb's copy carries only in-frame clones and drops some. The sample has 100,000 to 150,000 clones; under 85% are singletons. Germline V gene data show CDR1 as SGDLS and CDR2 as YYNGEE. With 4 bases clipped from V and 1 base from J, the junction kept 26 bases outside the gene matches. This CDR3 is built from 23 residues. Sequencing was done on a sample of PBMCs. The clonotype originates from a woman between 45 and 60 years old in good health and CMV-seropositive. V and J are TRBV9 and TRBJ2-3; 11 positions agree with TRBD2. The CDR3 nucleotides read TGTGCCAGCAGCACCCCAGGGGCGACCGAAAGATTTTATAGCGGGGGGGGCACAGATACGCAGTATTTT. It encodes CASSTPGATERFYSGGGTDTQYF.